These T cell receptor beta chains were read from a single sample in a study of PD-1 blockade in mismatch repair-deficient tumors. Assay: immunoSEQ multiplex PCR; the TCRdb copy retains only in-frame clones and omits some. The table records approximately 100,000 clones, 82% of them present only once. Sequencing used peripheral blood, obtained around 8 months after starting pembrolizumab. The receptor source for this set is an adult with mismatch repair-deficient cancer. Each CDR3 is given with its conserved first and last residue. D genes are given only for firm matches. A clone size is listed for some rows: how often the clone was seen (once, few, many), or a class if it is expanded.

d_call | j_call | clone_size | v_call | cdr3_aa | cdr3_nt
TRBD1 | TRBJ1-2 | - | TRBV2 | CASEGTGGKIYGYTF | TGTGCCAGCGAGGGGACAGGGGGAAAGATCTATGGCTACACCTTC
- | TRBJ2-7 | - | TRBV5-1 | CASSRDGYYEQYF | TGCGCCAGCAGCCGTGACGGATACTACGAGCAGTACTTC
- | TRBJ2-7 | - | TRBV11-2 | CASSLVKVNEQYF | TGTGCCAGCAGCTTAGTGAAGGTTAACGAGCAGTACTTC
TRBD1 | TRBJ1-2 | - | TRBV9 | CASSAFQGVDGYTF | TGTGCCAGCAGCGCTTTTCAGGGGGTGGATGGCTACACCTTC
- | TRBJ1-2 | - | TRBV27 | CASSPLGSGNLGGYTF | TGTGCCAGCAGTCCCCTGGGCTCCGGGAATCTCGGTGGCTACACCTTC
TRBD1 | TRBJ1-2 | - | TRBV29-1 | CSVEESTGHGYTF | TGCAGCGTTGAGGAATCGACAGGGCACGGCTACACCTTC
- | TRBJ2-1 | - | TRBV11-2 | CASSLGGTQGFF | TGTGCCAGCAGCTTAGGAGGGACCCAGGGGTTCTTC
- | TRBJ2-7 | - | TRBV7-9 | CASSAFTGHINYEQYF | TGTGCCAGCAGCGCTTTCACGGGACATATAAACTACGAGCAGTACTTC
- | TRBJ2-2 | - | TRBV4-1 | CASSQVPLLAHSTTGELFF | TGCGCCAGCAGCCAAGTTCCCCTCCTAGCGCATAGTACTACCGGGGAGCTGTTTTTT
- | TRBJ2-1 | few | TRBV5-1 | CASSLGVDLAGEQFF | TGCGCCAGCAGCTTGGGGGTGGATTTAGCAGGTGAGCAGTTCTTC
- | TRBJ1-5 | - | TRBV5-1 | CASSLIPGPDQPQHF | TGCGCCAGCAGCTTGATTCCGGGGCCAGATCAGCCCCAGCATTTT
TRBD1 | TRBJ1-1 | - | TRBV7-6 | CASSLVPTGVRNTEAFF | TGTGCCAGCAGCTTAGTACCGACAGGGGTGAGGAACACTGAAGCTTTCTTT
- | TRBJ2-5 | - | TRBV7-7 | CASSHRGQNQETQYF | TGTGCTAGCAGTCATCGAGGACAGAACCAAGAGACCCAGTACTTC
TRBD1 | TRBJ1-1 | - | TRBV5-4 | CAELTQGANTEAFF | TGTGCCGAGCTTACCCAGGGGGCGAACACTGAAGCTTTCTTT
- | TRBJ1-5 | few | TRBV6-6 | CASRLGDWAGNQPQHF | TGTGCCAGCAGGTTGGGTGATTGGGCAGGCAATCAGCCCCAGCATTTT
- | TRBJ1-5 | - | TRBV19 | CASRPTDANQPQHF | TGTGCCAGTAGGCCGACCGATGCCAATCAGCCCCAGCATTTT
TRBD1 | TRBJ2-1 | - | TRBV9 | CASRRQGGHEQFF | TGTGCCAGCAGACGACAGGGCGGCCATGAGCAGTTCTTC
TRBD1 | TRBJ2-7 | few | TRBV9 | CASSALGGTGMDYEQYF | TGTGCCAGCAGCGCTTTGGGAGGGACAGGGATGGATTACGAGCAGTACTTC
TRBD1 | TRBJ1-5 | few | TRBV10-3 | CAISDGQAGQPQHF | TGTGCCATCAGTGACGGACAGGCAGGTCAGCCCCAGCATTTT
TRBD1 | TRBJ1-4 | - | TRBV5-5 | CASSTGTGNEKLFF | TGTGCCAGCAGTACCGGGACAGGGAACGAAAAACTGTTTTTT
- | TRBJ2-3 | - | TRBV13 | CASSSTGVPPDTQYF | TGTGCCAGCAGCTCCACGGGAGTCCCCCCAGATACGCAGTATTTT
- | TRBJ1-1 | - | TRBV4-1 | CASSQPWTPMNTEAFF | TGCGCCAGCAGCCAACCCTGGACACCCATGAACACTGAAGCTTTCTTT
- | TRBJ1-5 | few | TRBV4-3 | CASSQDPSGQPQHF | TGCGCCAGCAGCCAAGATCCATCGGGACAGCCCCAGCATTTT
TRBD1 | TRBJ2-7 | few | TRBV30 | CAWRRQGYEQYF | TGTGCCTGGAGAAGACAGGGCTACGAGCAGTACTTC
- | TRBJ2-1 | - | TRBV6-6 | CASSSGRNNEQFF | TGTGCCAGCAGTTCCGGACGGAACAATGAGCAGTTCTTC
- | TRBJ2-3 | - | TRBV18 | CASSPQKDTQYF | TGTGCCAGCTCACCTCAAAAAGATACGCAGTATTTT
TRBD2 | TRBJ2-1 | - | TRBV28 | CASGSPGLVFNEQFF | TGTGCCAGCGGGAGTCCGGGACTAGTGTTCAATGAGCAGTTCTTC
TRBD2 | TRBJ2-1 | - | TRBV9 | CASSDPGLAAYNEQFF | TGTGCCAGCAGCGACCCGGGACTAGCGGCCTACAATGAGCAGTTCTTC
- | TRBJ2-1 | - | TRBV19 | CASIHPGSYNEQFF | TGTGCCAGTATTCATCCGGGCTCCTACAATGAGCAGTTCTTC
- | TRBJ2-2 | - | TRBV9 | CASSVEGGTGNTGELFF | TGTGCCAGCAGCGTAGAAGGCGGGACGGGGAACACCGGGGAGCTGTTTTTT
- | TRBJ2-5 | - | TRBV5-4 | CASSVRTPTQETQYF | TGTGCCAGCAGCGTCCGGACACCTACCCAGGAGACCCAGTACTTC
- | TRBJ2-5 | - | TRBV19 | CASSIVQGGETQYF | TGTGCCAGTAGTATAGTACAGGGCGGAGAGACCCAGTACTTC
TRBD2 | TRBJ2-7 | - | TRBV5-5 | CASSLGASGSREQYF | TGTGCCAGCAGCTTGGGGGCTAGCGGGAGTCGCGAGCAGTACTTC
- | TRBJ1-1 | - | TRBV6-1 | CASRPLGWDTFFF | TGTGCCAGCAGACCCCTGGGGTGGGACACCTTTTTCTTT
- | TRBJ2-6 | few | TRBV7-2 | CASSLRDFGANVLTF | TGTGCCAGCAGCTTGCGGGACTTTGGGGCCAACGTCCTGACTTTC
- | TRBJ2-7 | - | TRBV7-2 | CASCRTGGYEQYF | TGTGCCAGCTGTCGGACCGGAGGTTACGAGCAGTACTTC
- | TRBJ2-5 | once | TRBV25-1 | CASSEWGLEEETQYF | TGTGCCAGCAGTGAATGGGGCTTGGAGGAAGAGACCCAGTACTTC
- | TRBJ1-2 | few | TRBV18 | CASSPTQSDSGYTF | TGTGCCAGCTCACCAACACAGTCCGACTCTGGGTACACCTTC
- | TRBJ1-2 | - | TRBV30 | CAWSVQGIHGYTF | TGTGCCTGGAGTGTACAAGGTATTCATGGCTACACCTTC
- | TRBJ2-3 | - | TRBV7-3 | CASSQYGGVGTDTQYF | TGTGCCAGCAGCCAATATGGGGGAGTGGGCACAGATACGCAGTATTTT
TRBD2 | TRBJ2-3 | - | TRBV9 | CASSVVAGLRGDTQYF | TGTGCCAGCAGCGTAGTAGCGGGGCTAAGAGGAGATACGCAGTATTTT
TRBD1 | TRBJ2-1 | - | TRBV30 | CAWSPTGGPGQFF | TGTGCCTGGAGTCCGACAGGGGGCCCTGGGCAGTTCTTC
- | TRBJ2-7 | - | TRBV7-9 | CASSLASLRGEQYF | TGTGCCAGCAGCTTAGCCTCCTTGAGGGGGGAGCAGTACTTC